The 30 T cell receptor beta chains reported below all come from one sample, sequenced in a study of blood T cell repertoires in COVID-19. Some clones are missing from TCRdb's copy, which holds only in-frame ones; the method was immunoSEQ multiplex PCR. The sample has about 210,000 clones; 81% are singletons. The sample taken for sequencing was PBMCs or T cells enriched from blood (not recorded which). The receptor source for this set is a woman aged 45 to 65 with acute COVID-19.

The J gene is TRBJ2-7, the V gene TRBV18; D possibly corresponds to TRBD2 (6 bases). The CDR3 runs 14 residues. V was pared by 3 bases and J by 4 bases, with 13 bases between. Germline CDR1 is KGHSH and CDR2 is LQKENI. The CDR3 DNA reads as TGTGCCAGCTCACCTAGACTAGGGCCTTACGAGCAGTACTTC. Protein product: CASSPRLGPYEQYF. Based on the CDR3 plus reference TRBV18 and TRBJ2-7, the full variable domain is NAGVMQNPRHLVRRRGQEARLRCSPMKGHSHVYWYRQLPEEGLKFMVYLQKENIIDESGMPKERFSAEFPKEGPSILRIQQVVRGDSAAYFCASSPRLGPYEQYFGPGTRLTVT.

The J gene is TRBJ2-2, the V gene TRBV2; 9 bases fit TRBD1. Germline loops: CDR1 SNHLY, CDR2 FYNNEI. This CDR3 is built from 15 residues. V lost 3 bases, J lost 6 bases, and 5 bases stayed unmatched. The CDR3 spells CASSEGQGVPGELFF. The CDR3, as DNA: TGTGCCAGCAGTGAGGGACAGGGAGTCCCCGGGGAGCTGTTTTTT.

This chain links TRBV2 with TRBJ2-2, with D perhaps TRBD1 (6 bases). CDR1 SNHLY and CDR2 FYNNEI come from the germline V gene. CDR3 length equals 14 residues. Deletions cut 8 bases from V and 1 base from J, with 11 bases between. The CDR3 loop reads CASLRGGNTGELFF. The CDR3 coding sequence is TGTGCCAGCCTCAGGGGCGGGAACACCGGGGAGCTGTTTTTT.

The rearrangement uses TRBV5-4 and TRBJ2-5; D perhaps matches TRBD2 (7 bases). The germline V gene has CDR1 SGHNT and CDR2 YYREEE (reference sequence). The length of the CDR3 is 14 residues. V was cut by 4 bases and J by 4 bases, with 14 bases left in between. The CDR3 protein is CASSRGGGRETQYF. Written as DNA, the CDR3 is TGTGCCAGCAGCCGAGGGGGGGGCCGAGAGACCCAGTACTTC.

CDR3 amino acids: CASSQQDSYEQYF. DNA of the CDR3: TGTGCCAGCAGCCAGCAGGACTCTTACGAGCAGTACTTC. The rearrangement links TRBV4-2 to TRBJ2-7, with D perhaps TRBD2 (5 bases). The CDR3 has 13 residues. From germline, CDR1 is LGHNA and CDR2 YNFKEQ. With 3 bases removed from V and 4 bases from J, the gap between germline ends came to 10 bases.

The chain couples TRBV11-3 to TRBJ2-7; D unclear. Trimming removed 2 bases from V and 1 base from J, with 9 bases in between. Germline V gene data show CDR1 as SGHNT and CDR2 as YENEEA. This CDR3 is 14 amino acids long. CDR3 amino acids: CASSLKTLSYEQYF. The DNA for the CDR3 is TGTGCCAGCAGCTTAAAAACGCTATCCTACGAGCAGTACTTC.

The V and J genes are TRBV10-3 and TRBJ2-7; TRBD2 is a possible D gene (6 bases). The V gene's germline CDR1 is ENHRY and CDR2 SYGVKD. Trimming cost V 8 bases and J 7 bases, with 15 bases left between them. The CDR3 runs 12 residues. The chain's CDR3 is CAIHGGGLEQYF. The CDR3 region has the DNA TGTGCCATCCACGGGGGAGGTTTGGAGCAGTACTTC.

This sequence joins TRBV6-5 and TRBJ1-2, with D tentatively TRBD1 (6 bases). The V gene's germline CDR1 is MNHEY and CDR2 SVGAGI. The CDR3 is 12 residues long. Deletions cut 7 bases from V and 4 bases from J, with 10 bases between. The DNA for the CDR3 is TGTGCCAGCACTACAGGGAGCTATGGCTACACCTTC. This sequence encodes CASTTGSYGYTF.

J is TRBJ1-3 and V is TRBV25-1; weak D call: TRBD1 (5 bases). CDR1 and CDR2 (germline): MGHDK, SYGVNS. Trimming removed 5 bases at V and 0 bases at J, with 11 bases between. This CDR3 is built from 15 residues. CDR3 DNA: TGTGCCAGCAGTTCCCAGGGTCGCTCTGGAAACACCATATATTTT. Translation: CASSSQGRSGNTIYF. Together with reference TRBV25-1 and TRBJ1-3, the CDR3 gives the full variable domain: EADIYQTPRYLVIGTGKKITLECSQTMGHDKMYWYQQDPGMELHLIHYSYGVNSTEKGDLSSESTVSRIRTEHFPLTLESARPSHTSQYLCASSSQGRSGNTIYFGEGSWLTVV.

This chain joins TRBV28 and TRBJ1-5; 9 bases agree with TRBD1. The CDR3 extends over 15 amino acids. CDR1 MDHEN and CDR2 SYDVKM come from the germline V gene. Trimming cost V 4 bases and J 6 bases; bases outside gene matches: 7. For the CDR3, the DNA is TGTGCCAGCAGTTCTCAACAGGGGGCGTTTCAGCCCCAGCATTTT. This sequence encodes CASSSQQGAFQPQHF.

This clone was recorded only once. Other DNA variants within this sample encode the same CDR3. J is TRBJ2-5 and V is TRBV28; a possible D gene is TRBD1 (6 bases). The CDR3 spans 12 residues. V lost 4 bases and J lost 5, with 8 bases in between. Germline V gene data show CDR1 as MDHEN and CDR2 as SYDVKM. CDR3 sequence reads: CASSWGLETQYF. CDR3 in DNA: TGTGCCAGCAGTTGGGGGCTGGAGACCCAGTACTTC.

This CDR3 reads CASSQDFSLPAAVGYTF. Written as DNA, the CDR3 is TGTGCCAGCAGCCAAGATTTTTCCCTGCCGGCGGCGGTGGGCTACACCTTC. The J gene is TRBJ1-2, the V gene TRBV4-2; D is ambiguous. Germline V gene lookup returns CDR1 LGHNA and CDR2 YNFKEQ. CDR3 size: 17 residues. Trimming pared 0 bases from V and 8 bases from J, leaving 22 bases between.

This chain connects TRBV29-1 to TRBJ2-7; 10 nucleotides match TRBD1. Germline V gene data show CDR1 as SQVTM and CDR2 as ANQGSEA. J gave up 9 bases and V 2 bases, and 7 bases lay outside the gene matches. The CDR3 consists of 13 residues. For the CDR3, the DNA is TGCAGCGTTGAAACATCCGGGACAGGGGTGCAGTACTTC. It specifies CSVETSGTGVQYF.

CDR3 sequence (DNA): TGTGCCAGCAGGGGCCCACCCAATACGCAGTATTTT. It encodes CASRGPPNTQYF. This sequence joins TRBV2 and TRBJ2-3; D is undetermined. V was cut by 6 bases and J by 7 bases, with 11 bases left in between. Germline-derived CDR1 and CDR2 are SNHLY and FYNNEI. The CDR3 contains 12 residues.

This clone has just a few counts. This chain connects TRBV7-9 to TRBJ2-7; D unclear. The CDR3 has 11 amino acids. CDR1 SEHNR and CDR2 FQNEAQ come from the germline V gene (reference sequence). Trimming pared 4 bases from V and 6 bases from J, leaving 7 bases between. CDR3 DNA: TGTGCCAGCAGCTCCCTCGGCGAGCAGTACTTC. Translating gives CASSSLGEQYF.

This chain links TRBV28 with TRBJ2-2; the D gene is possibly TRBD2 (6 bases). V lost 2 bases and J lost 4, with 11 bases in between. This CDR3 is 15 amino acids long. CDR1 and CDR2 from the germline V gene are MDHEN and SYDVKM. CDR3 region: CASSLGGLGTGELFF. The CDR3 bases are TGTGCCAGCAGTTTAGGGGGACTTGGCACCGGGGAGCTGTTTTTT.

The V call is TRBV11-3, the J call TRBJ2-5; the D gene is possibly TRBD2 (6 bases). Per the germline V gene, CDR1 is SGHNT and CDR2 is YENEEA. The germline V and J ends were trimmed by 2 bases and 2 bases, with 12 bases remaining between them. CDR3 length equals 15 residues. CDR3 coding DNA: TGTGCCAGCAGCTTACCGGGGACTGGGCAAGAGACCCAGTACTTC. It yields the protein CASSLPGTGQETQYF.

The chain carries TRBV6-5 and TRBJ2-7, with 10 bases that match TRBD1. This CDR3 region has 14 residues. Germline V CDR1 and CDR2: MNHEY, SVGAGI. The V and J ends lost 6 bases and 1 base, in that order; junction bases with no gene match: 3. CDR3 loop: CASRPGQGSYEQYF. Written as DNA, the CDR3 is TGTGCCAGCAGACCGGGACAGGGGTCCTACGAGCAGTACTTC.

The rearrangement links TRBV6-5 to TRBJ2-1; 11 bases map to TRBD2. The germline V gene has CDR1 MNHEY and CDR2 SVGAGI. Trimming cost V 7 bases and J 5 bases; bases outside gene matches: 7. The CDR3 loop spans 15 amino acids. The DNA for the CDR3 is TGTGCCAGCAATTCAGGACTAGCGGGCCACAATGAGCAGTTCTTC. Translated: CASNSGLAGHNEQFF.

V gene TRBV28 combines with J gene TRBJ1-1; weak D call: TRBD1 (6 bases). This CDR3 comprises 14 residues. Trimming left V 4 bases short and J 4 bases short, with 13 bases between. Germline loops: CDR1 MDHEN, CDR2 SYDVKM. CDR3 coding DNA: TGTGCCAGCAGTTCCAACAGGGTTGCCACTGAAGCTTTCTTT. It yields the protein CASSSNRVATEAFF. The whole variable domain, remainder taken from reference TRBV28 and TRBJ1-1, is DVKVTQSSRYLVKRTGEKVFLECVQDMDHENMFWYRQDPGLGLRLIYFSYDVKMKEKGDIPEGYSVSREKKERFSLILESASTNQTSMYLCASSSNRVATEAFFGQGTRLTVV.

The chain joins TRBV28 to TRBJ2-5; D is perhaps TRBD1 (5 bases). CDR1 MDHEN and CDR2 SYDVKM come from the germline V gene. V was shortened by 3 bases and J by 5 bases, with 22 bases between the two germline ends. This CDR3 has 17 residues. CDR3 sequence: CASSFKHISGFGETQYF. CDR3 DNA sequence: TGTGCCAGCAGTTTTAAGCATATTTCAGGGTTTGGTGAGACCCAGTACTTC.

The CDR3 region has the DNA TGTGCCAGCAGACCATCTCAGGGGGGCTATGGCTACACCTTC. The encoded protein is CASRPSQGGYGYTF. The rearrangement uses TRBV11-3 and TRBJ1-2; TRBD1 agrees at 7 bases. The CDR3 is made up of 14 amino acids. Trimming removed 6 bases from V and 4 bases from J; junction bases left unmatched: 8. CDR1 is SGHNT, CDR2 YENEEA, per germline. Based on the CDR3 plus reference TRBV11-3 and TRBJ1-2, the full variable domain is EAGVVQSPRYKIIEKKQPVAFWCNPISGHNTLYWYLQNLGQGPELLIRYENEEAVDDSQLPKDRFSAERLKGVDSTLKIQPAELGDSAVYLCASRPSQGGYGYTFGSGTRLTVV.

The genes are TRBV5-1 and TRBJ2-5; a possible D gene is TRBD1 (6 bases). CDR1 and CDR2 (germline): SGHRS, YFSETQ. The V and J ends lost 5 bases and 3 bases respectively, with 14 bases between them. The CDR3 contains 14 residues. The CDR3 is CASSPSGTKETQYF. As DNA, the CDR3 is TGCGCCAGCAGTCCGTCGGGGACAAAAGAGACCCAGTACTTC.

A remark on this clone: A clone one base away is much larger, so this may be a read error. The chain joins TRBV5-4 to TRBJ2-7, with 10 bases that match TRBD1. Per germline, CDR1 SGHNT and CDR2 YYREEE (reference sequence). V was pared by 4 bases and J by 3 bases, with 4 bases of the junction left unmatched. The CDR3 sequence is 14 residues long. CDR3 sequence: CASSPGTGDYEQYF. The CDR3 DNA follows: TGTGCCAGCAGCCCCGGGACAGGGGACTACGAGCAGTACTTC.

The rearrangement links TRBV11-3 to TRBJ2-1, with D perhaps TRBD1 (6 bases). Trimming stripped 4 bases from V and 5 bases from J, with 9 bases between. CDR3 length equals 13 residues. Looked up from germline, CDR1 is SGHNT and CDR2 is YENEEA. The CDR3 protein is CASSSQGHNEQFF. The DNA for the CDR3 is TGTGCCAGCAGCTCCCAGGGGCACAATGAGCAGTTCTTC.

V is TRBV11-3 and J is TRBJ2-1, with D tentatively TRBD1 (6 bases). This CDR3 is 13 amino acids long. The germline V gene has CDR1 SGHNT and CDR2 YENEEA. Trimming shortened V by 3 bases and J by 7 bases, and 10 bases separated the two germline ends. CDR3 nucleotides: TGTGCCAGCAGCTTGGGACAACGGAATGAGCAGTTCTTC. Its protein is CASSLGQRNEQFF.

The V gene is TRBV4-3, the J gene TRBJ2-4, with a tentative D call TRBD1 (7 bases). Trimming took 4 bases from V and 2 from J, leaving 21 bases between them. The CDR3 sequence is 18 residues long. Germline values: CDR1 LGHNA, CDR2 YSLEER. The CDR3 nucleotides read TGCGCCAGCAGCCCCCACGGTCAGGGGGGCTTATCCAAAAACATTCAGTACTTC. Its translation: CASSPHGQGGLSKNIQYF.

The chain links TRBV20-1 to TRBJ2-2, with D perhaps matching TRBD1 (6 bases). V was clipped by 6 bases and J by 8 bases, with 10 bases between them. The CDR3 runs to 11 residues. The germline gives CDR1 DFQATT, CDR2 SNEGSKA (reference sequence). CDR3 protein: CSARTVGELFF. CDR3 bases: TGCAGTGCGCGGACAGTTGGGGAGCTGTTTTTT.

The CDR3 loop is CASSLSLVGTPPEKLFF. Here the CDR3 DNA reads TGCGCCAGCAGCTTGTCTCTAGTCGGAACACCTCCTGAAAAACTGTTTTTT. The chain couples TRBV5-1 to TRBJ1-4; D is undetermined. V was cut by 1 base and J by 7 bases, with 20 bases left in between. This CDR3 has 17 residues. Germline lookup yields CDR1 SGHRS and CDR2 YFSETQ.

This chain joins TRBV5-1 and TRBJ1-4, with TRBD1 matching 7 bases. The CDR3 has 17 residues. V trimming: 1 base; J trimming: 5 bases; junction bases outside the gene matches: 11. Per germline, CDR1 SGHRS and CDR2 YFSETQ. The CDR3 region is CASSLRGPGPVNEKLFF. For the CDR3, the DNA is TGCGCCAGCAGCTTGAGGGGGCCGGGACCGGTAAATGAAAAACTGTTTTTT.